One sample yielded the 26 T cell receptor beta chains listed below, sequenced in a study of human T cells and chemical hapten exposure. Individual cDNA molecules in this library carried unique molecular identifiers. TCRdb reprocessed the reads via MiXCR and lists one record per CDR3 protein. The sample lists some 3,300 distinct CDR3 sequences, 40% to 50% seen once, with about 5.3% in the top ten. As to treatment: therapeutic diphenylcyclopropenone sensitization with weekly scalp DPC. Sample: whole blood, taken before DPC sensitization or 2, 6, or about 24 weeks after (not recorded which). These receptors were collected from an adult with alopecia areata. Some clones in this sample may be carry-over from other donors' samples. This table probably holds off-target reads from a library built for another chain.

The chain couples TRBV3-1 to TRBJ2-2; 8 bases are a match to TRBD1. The CDR3 is 15 residues long. Looked up from germline, CDR1 is LGHDT and CDR2 is YNNKEL (reference sequence). J was trimmed by 3 bases and V by 5 bases; bases with no gene match: 5. CDR3 protein: CASSDGQGDTGELFF. The CDR3 nucleotides read TGTGCCAGCAGCGATGGACAGGGAGACACCGGGGAGCTGTTTTTT.

The table lists this clonotype with a few counts. The chain has TRBV20-1 and TRBJ2-2, with a tentative D call TRBD2 (5 bases). Looked up from germline, CDR1 is DFQATT and CDR2 is SNEGSKA (reference sequence). The CDR3 length is 15 residues. Trimming took 1 base from V and 0 from J, leaving 9 bases between them. The CDR3 nucleotides read TGCAGTGCTAGAGGCGGGCCGTCGAACACCGGGGAGCTGTTTTTT. Translated, it gives CSARGGPSNTGELFF.

This clonotype is categorized as large. The chain carries TRBV27 and TRBJ2-3; D not certain. Looked up from germline, CDR1 is MNHEY and CDR2 is SMNVEV (reference sequence). V was clipped by 6 bases and J by 5 bases, with 15 bases between them. There are 14 residues in the CDR3. The CDR3 DNA reads TGTGCCAGCAGCTCCTTCCCCCGTAAAGATACGCAGTATTTT. It encodes CASSSFPRKDTQYF.

The sample holds a few counts of this clonotype. The chain links TRBV18 to TRBJ1-1; D perhaps matches TRBD1 (6 bases). Trimming removed 6 bases at V and 6 bases at J, with 23 bases between. CDR1 and CDR2 from the germline V gene are KGHSH and LQKENI. The CDR3 has 16 residues. CDR3 loop: CASSPFTRQAGAEAFF. CDR3 coding DNA: TGTGCCAGCTCCCCCTTCACCAGACAGGCTGGGGCTGAAGCTTTCTTT. Complete variable domain (other parts from reference TRBV18 and TRBJ1-1): NAGVMQNPRHLVRRRGQEARLRCSPMKGHSHVYWYRQLPEEGLKFMVYLQKENIIDESGMPKERFSAEFPKEGPSILRIQQVVRGDSAAYFCASSPFTRQAGAEAFFGQGTRLTVV.

The V gene is TRBV30, the J gene TRBJ1-1, with D unclear. CDR3 size: 13 residues. The V end was cut by 0 bases, the J end by 3 bases, with 8 bases between. Germline CDR1 reads GTSNPN; CDR2 reads SVGIG (reference sequence). The CDR3 bases are TGTGCCTGGAGTGTAATGGGAGACACTGAAGCTTTCTTT. Its protein product is CAWSVMGDTEAFF.

V and J are TRBV2 and TRBJ2-7; a possible D gene is TRBD2 (6 bases). This CDR3 is 14 amino acids long. V shed 6 bases and J shed 11 bases, with 23 bases lying between them. Germline values: CDR1 SNHLY, CDR2 FYNNEI. In DNA form, the CDR3 reads TGTGCCAGCAGCAGCGAGGGCAGGGACCGCGGGGAGTACTTC. It translates to CASSSEGRDRGEYF. Complete variable domain (other parts from reference TRBV2 and TRBJ2-7): EPEVTQTPSHQVTQMGQEVILRCVPISNHLYFYWYRQILGQKVEFLVSFYNNEISEKSEIFDDQFSVERPDGSNFTLKIRSTKLEDSAMYFCASSSEGRDRGEYFGPGTRLTVT.

This clonotype was observed a handful of times. V is TRBV5-1 and J is TRBJ2-5; D might be TRBD1 (6 bases). Germline values: CDR1 SGHRS, CDR2 YFSETQ. V gave up 2 bases and J gave up 0 bases, with 8 bases separating them. The CDR3 is made up of 14 amino acids. This CDR3 reads CASSFQGYQETQYF. The CDR3, as DNA: TGCGCCAGCAGCTTCCAGGGGTACCAAGAGACCCAGTACTTC.

This clonotype was found a few times. The chain has TRBV4-2 and TRBJ2-5, with 8 bases fitting TRBD2. Germline V gene sequence: CDR1 LGHNA, CDR2 YNFKEQ. CDR3 length: 15 residues. The V gene end was trimmed by 2 bases and the J gene end by 2 bases; junction bases not matched to a gene: 4. CDR3 residues: CASSQPERGQETQYF. CDR3 bases: TGTGCCAGCAGCCAACCGGAGCGGGGGCAAGAGACCCAGTACTTC.

The chain couples TRBV30 to TRBJ1-3, with a tentative D call TRBD1 (5 bases). Germline CDR1 reads GTSNPN; CDR2 reads SVGIG (reference sequence). The CDR3 spans 14 residues. V was trimmed by 3 bases and J by 2 bases, leaving 11 bases between them. The CDR3 DNA sequence: TGTGCCTGGAGCGGACGGACAACTGGAAACACCATATATTTT. This codes for CAWSGRTTGNTIYF.

V gene TRBV7-6 combines with J gene TRBJ2-5; D uncertain. This CDR3 contains 15 residues. Germline CDR1 SGHVS, CDR2 FNYEAQ. Trimming cost V 1 base and J 1 base, with 10 bases left between them. In DNA, the CDR3 is TGTGCCAGCAGCTTAGTAATCCCTTCCCAAGAGACCCAGTACTTC. It is translated as CASSLVIPSQETQYF.

CDR3 in amino acids: CASSEGSPGRRWTQYF. The CDR3 region has the DNA TGTGCCAGCAGTGAAGGGTCTCCCGGGCGGAGATGGACCCAGTACTTC. The chain links TRBV6-1 to TRBJ2-5; D is unresolved. CDR3 size: 16 residues. CDR1 and CDR2 from the germline V gene are MNHNS and SASEGT. The V gene lost 1 base and the J gene lost 7 bases, with 19 bases spanning the gap.

This clonotype was seen a handful of times. V and J are TRBV5-4 and TRBJ2-3, with TRBD2 as a possible D gene (6 bases). Trimming took 5 bases from V and 6 from J, leaving 13 bases between them. Germline V gives CDR1 SGHNT, CDR2 YYREEE (reference sequence). The CDR3 contains 13 residues. CDR3 coding DNA: TGTGCCAGCAGGGGCGGGGAGTGGGATACGCAGTATTTT. The encoded protein is CASRGGEWDTQYF.

The rearrangement uses TRBV29-1 and TRBJ2-5; a possible D gene is TRBD1 (6 bases). CDR1 and CDR2 (germline): SQVTM, ANQGSEA. This CDR3 spans 12 amino acids. V was trimmed by 6 bases and J by 0 bases, leaving 8 bases between them. CDR3 DNA: TGCAGCGTAAGGGGGTACCAAGAGACCCAGTACTTC. Protein: CSVRGYQETQYF.

This clonotype was seen more than once but under ten times. The rearrangement links TRBV7-3 to TRBJ2-2; D may correspond to TRBD1 or TRBD2 (5 bases each). The germline CDR1 and CDR2 sequences are SGHTA and FQGTGA. The V gene lost 2 bases and the J gene lost 6 bases, with 10 bases spanning the gap. The CDR3 sequence is 14 residues long. The chain's CDR3 is CASSLHQGAGELFF. The CDR3 nucleotides read TGTGCCAGCAGCTTACATCAGGGAGCCGGGGAGCTGTTTTTT. The full variable domain, rest sourced from reference TRBV7-3 and TRBJ2-2, is GAGVSQTPSNKVTEKGKYVELRCDPISGHTALYWYRQSLGQGPEFLIYFQGTGAADDSGLPNDRFFAVRPEGSVSTLKIQRTERGDSAVYLCASSLHQGAGELFFGEGSRLTVL.

DNA for the CDR3: TGTGCCAGCAGCTTAGGCGGGGGTGGCAAAAACATTCAGTACTTC. Amino acid sequence: CASSLGGGGKNIQYF. This chain connects TRBV7-2 to TRBJ2-4; 7 bases match TRBD2. Trimming removed 1 base from V and 3 bases from J; junction bases left unmatched: 3. CDR3 size: 15 residues. From germline, CDR1 is SGHTA and CDR2 FQGNSA.

This clonotype was counted a few times. This chain connects TRBV6-5 to TRBJ2-1, with TRBD1 identical over 7 bases. Germline V gene lookup returns CDR1 MNHEY and CDR2 SVGAGI. V lost 2 bases, J lost 12 bases, and 10 bases stayed unmatched. The CDR3 has 14 residues. CDR3 residues: CASSYDSAGGRQFF. For the CDR3, the DNA is TGTGCCAGCAGTTACGACTCCGCAGGGGGAAGGCAGTTCTTC.

The chain links TRBV7-2 to TRBJ2-5, with D perhaps matching TRBD1 (7 bases). V was shortened by 3 bases and J by 5 bases, with 16 bases between the two germline ends. The CDR3 contains 15 residues. Germline V lookup: CDR1 SGHTA, CDR2 FQGNSA. CDR3 protein: CASSFQGGSTETQYF. The CDR3, as DNA: TGTGCCAGCAGCTTCCAGGGGGGCTCCACGGAGACCCAGTACTTC.

This sequence joins TRBV12-3 or TRBV12-4 and TRBJ2-5, with 7 bases fitting TRBD1. V lost 6 bases and J lost 0; bases outside the gene matches: 7. The CDR3 length is 15 residues. DNA for the CDR3: TGTGCCAGCAGCAGAAGACAGGGCTACCAAGAGACCCAGTACTTC. Protein sequence: CASSRRQGYQETQYF.

This chain uses TRBV11-2 with TRBJ2-2; D ambiguous. Trimming removed 5 bases at V and 4 bases at J, with 14 bases between. This CDR3 contains 15 residues. Germline loops: CDR1 SGHAT, CDR2 FQNNGV. The CDR3 sequence: CASSPRTGATGELFF. The DNA of the CDR3 is TGTGCCAGCAGCCCGAGAACCGGAGCCACCGGGGAGCTGTTTTTT. Based on the CDR3 plus reference TRBV11-2 and TRBJ2-2, the full variable domain is EAGVAQSPRYKIIEKRQSVAFWCNPISGHATLYWYQQILGQGPKLLIQFQNNGVVDDSQLPKDRFSAERLKGVDSTLKIQPAKLEDSAVYLCASSPRTGATGELFFGEGSRLTVL.

The chain couples TRBV7-3 to TRBJ1-1; D not certain. From germline, CDR1 is SGHTA and CDR2 FQGTGA. This CDR3 spans 14 amino acids. Deletions cut 1 base from V and 1 base from J, with 7 bases between. CDR3 sequence reads: CASSLNGRNTEAFF. CDR3 in DNA: TGTGCCAGCAGCTTAAACGGAAGGAACACTGAAGCTTTCTTT.

V is TRBV7-8 and J is TRBJ2-1; 8 nucleotides align to TRBD2. After removal of 4 bases from V and 1 base from J, the junction contained 9 bases not matched to a gene. The CDR3 totals 17 residues. CDR1 is SGHVS and CDR2 is FQNEAQ in the germline V gene. The CDR3 spells CASSSSRGVSSYNEQFF. CDR3 DNA sequence: TGTGCCAGCAGCTCGTCGCGGGGGGTGTCTTCCTACAATGAGCAGTTCTTC. The full variable domain, its missing parts supplied by reference TRBV7-8 and TRBJ2-1, is GAGVSQSPRYKVAKRGQDVALRCDPISGHVSLFWYQQALGQGPEFLTYFQNEAQLDKSGLPSDRFFAERPEGSVSTLKIQRTQQEDSAVYLCASSSSRGVSSYNEQFFGPGTRLTVL.

This clonotype occurred once. The chain links TRBV7-9 to TRBJ1-2, with 9 positions matching TRBD1. V shed 6 bases and J 4 bases; nucleotides not matched to a gene: 9. CDR1 and CDR2 from the germline V gene are SEHNR and FQNEAQ (reference sequence). This CDR3 is built from 15 residues. CDR3 DNA sequence: TGTGCCAGCAGGCCCGGACAGGGGTCGACCTATGGCTACACCTTC. As protein: CASRPGQGSTYGYTF.

The sample holds a few counts of this clonotype. V usage is TRBV20-1 and J usage is TRBJ1-5; no definite D call. Germline CDR1 reads DFQATT; CDR2 reads SNEGSKA (reference sequence). V lost 0 bases and J 4 bases, leaving 7 bases between the germline ends. This CDR3 region has 13 residues. The DNA of the CDR3 is TGCAGTGCTAGAGATATGGGGAATCAGCCCCAGCATTTT. This gives the protein CSARDMGNQPQHF.

The V and J genes are TRBV28 and TRBJ2-7; TRBD1 is a possible D gene (6 bases). In germline, CDR1 is MDHEN, CDR2 SYDVKM. The V end lost 5 bases, the J end lost 3 bases, and 14 bases lay between the germline ends. The CDR3 loop spans 14 amino acids. The CDR3 DNA follows: TGTGCCAGCAGTCCAACAGGGTCTGTCTACGAGCAGTACTTC. Translating it yields CASSPTGSVYEQYF.

The chain is built from TRBV6-6 and TRBJ2-5; D is uncertain. V was pared by 1 base and J by 1 base, with 16 bases between. The germline V gene encodes CDR1 MNHNY and CDR2 SVGAGI (reference sequence). CDR3 size: 17 residues. The CDR3 bases are TGTGCCAGCAGTTACTTTGGCAGCCACCCCCTCCAAGAGACCCAGTACTTC. Translating gives CASSYFGSHPLQETQYF.

CDR3 protein: CSVDPSGGSGYTF. The DNA for the CDR3 is TGCAGCGTTGACCCCTCAGGGGGAAGTGGCTACACCTTC. The V gene is TRBV29-1, the J gene TRBJ1-2, with 7 bases aligning to TRBD1. This CDR3 has 13 residues. Germline trimming cut 3 bases from V and 7 bases from J; bases unmatched to any gene: 8. Germline CDR1 is SQVTM and CDR2 is ANQGSEA. Drawing the rest from reference TRBV29-1 and TRBJ1-2, the complete variable domain is SAVISQKPSRDICQRGTSLTIQCQVDSQVTMMFWYRQQPGQSLTLIATANQGSEATYESGFVIDKFPISRPNLTFSTLTVSNMSPEDSSIYLCSVDPSGGSGYTFGSGTRLTVV.